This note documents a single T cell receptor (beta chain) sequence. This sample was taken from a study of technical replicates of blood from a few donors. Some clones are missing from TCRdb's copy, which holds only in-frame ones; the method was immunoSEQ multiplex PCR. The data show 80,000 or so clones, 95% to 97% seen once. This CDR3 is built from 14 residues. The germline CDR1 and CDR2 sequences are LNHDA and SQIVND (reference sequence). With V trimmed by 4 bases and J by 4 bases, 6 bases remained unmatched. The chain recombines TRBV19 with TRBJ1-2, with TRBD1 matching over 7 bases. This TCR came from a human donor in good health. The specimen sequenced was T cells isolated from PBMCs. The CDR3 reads CASSTGTAFYGYTF. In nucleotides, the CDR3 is TGTGCCAGTAGTACGGGGACAGCGTTCTATGGCTACACCTTC.